This T cell receptor (beta chain) came from a study of cytomegalovirus exposure and HLA in healthy donors. For the study at large: Early released data had 80 million or so unique TCRs, all coming from HLA-typed donors.

There are 15 residues in the CDR3. Trimming left V 7 bases short and J 6 bases short, with 20 bases between. Germline V lookup: CDR1 SGHDT, CDR2 YYEEEE. Primers for the PCR totalled 60 Vbeta and 13 Jbeta. Measured with immunoSEQ multiplex PCR; TCRdb has only the in-frame clones, and not every one. The data contain some 120,000 clones, approximately 78% of them seen just once; the ten biggest clones take up 6% to 8%. The source of this sequence is a middle-aged woman in good health and CMV-seronegative. Source material: PBMCs. V is TRBV5-6 and J is TRBJ2-1, with D maybe TRBD2 (6 bases). This CDR3 is CASGSLKTSLNEQFF. The CDR3, as DNA: TGTGCCAGCGGTTCCCTGAAGACTAGTCTCAATGAGCAGTTCTTC.